These 32 T cell receptor beta chains were all obtained from the same sample, sequenced in a study of blood T cell repertoires in COVID-19 (dated by TCRdb to between 2020 and 2021). The protocol used for the library was the immunoSEQ multiplex PCR assay. TCRdb obtained this table from immuneACCESS and retained in-frame rearrangements with V and J assigned. These tables miss some clones; where compared with another copy, unresolved V genes account for less than half of the shortfall, and the remainder is unexplained. This sample comprises some 76,000 clones, roughly 80% of them detected only once. The top ten hold 15% to 20% of the sample. The sequenced sample consisted of peripheral blood. These TCRs come from a woman aged 60-75 years with acute or convalescent COVID-19.

The chain uses TRBV4-3 and TRBJ1-2, with D perhaps matching TRBD1 (5 bases). The ends were cut back, 0 bases at V and 4 bases at J, with 15 bases in the middle. This CDR3 has 16 amino acids. CDR1 and CDR2 (germline): LGHNA, YSLEER. In DNA, the CDR3 is TGCGCCAGCAGCCAAGACCTGGGTCAGGGAGGCTATGGCTACACCTTC. This gives the protein CASSQDLGQGGYGYTF.

This clone was detected only once. This chain uses TRBV7-3 with TRBJ1-3, with 10 nucleotides matching TRBD1. The V gene end was trimmed by 6 bases and the J gene end by 2 bases; junction bases not matched to a gene: 4. Germline CDR1 reads SGHTA; CDR2 reads FQGTGA. The CDR3 loop spans 15 amino acids. CDR3 residues: CASSQGTGAGNTIYF. CDR3 DNA: TGTGCCAGCAGTCAAGGGACAGGGGCTGGAAACACCATATATTTT.

V and J are TRBV5-1 and TRBJ1-3, with D perhaps TRBD1 (5 bases). Germline V gene lookup returns CDR1 SGHRS and CDR2 YFSETQ. This CDR3 comprises 14 residues. Trimming took 0 bases from V and 1 from J, leaving 5 bases between them. The DNA for the CDR3 is TGCGCCAGCAGCTTGGCAGGGTCTGGAAACACCATATATTTT. This encodes CASSLAGSGNTIYF.

This clone was counted a single time. The chain recombines TRBV5-1 with TRBJ1-2; 8 bases are a match to TRBD1. CDR3 length: 17 amino acids. V was clipped by 0 bases and J by 4 bases; unmatched bases: 11. The germline V gene has CDR1 SGHRS and CDR2 YFSETQ. CDR3: CASSLGRQGKILYGYTF. In DNA form, the CDR3 reads TGCGCCAGCAGCTTGGGGCGACAGGGGAAAATCCTCTATGGCTACACCTTC.

The V and J genes are TRBV7-2 and TRBJ2-1; TRBD2 matches at 7 bases. The CDR3 length is 15 residues. Germline assignment: CDR1 SGHTA and CDR2 FQGNSA. The V segment lost 0 bases and the J segment 5 bases; nucleotides outside the gene matches: 4. The CDR3 loop reads CASSLAAGVNNEQFF. DNA for the CDR3: TGTGCCAGCAGCTTAGCGGCGGGGGTGAACAATGAGCAGTTCTTC.

The J gene is TRBJ2-5, the V gene TRBV2; 8 bases match TRBD1. V gave up 6 bases and J gave up 5 bases; unmatched junction bases: 11. The CDR3 extends over 15 amino acids. Looked up from germline, CDR1 is SNHLY and CDR2 is FYNNEI. The CDR3 spells CASRNRGQAGETQYF. The CDR3 nucleotides read TGTGCCAGCAGGAACCGGGGACAGGCGGGGGAGACCCAGTACTTC. Full variable domain (missing parts from reference TRBV2 and TRBJ2-5): EPEVTQTPSHQVTQMGQEVILRCVPISNHLYFYWYRQILGQKVEFLVSFYNNEISEKSEIFDDQFSVERPDGSNFTLKIRSTKLEDSAMYFCASRNRGQAGETQYFGPGTRLLVL.

The chain employs TRBV5-4 and TRBJ2-3; a weak D match, TRBD1 (6 bases). V was shortened by 5 bases and J by 2 bases, with 12 bases between the two germline ends. The CDR3 length is 14 residues. Germline assignment: CDR1 SGHNT and CDR2 YYREEE (reference sequence). The DNA of the CDR3 is TGTGCCAGCAGGATCAGGGGCCCCACAGATACGCAGTATTTT. Its protein product is CASRIRGPTDTQYF.

This clone occurred once. The V and J genes are TRBV21-1 and TRBJ1-1; the table gives TRBD1 as D, unverified against the DNA. TRBV21-1 is a pseudogene. This CDR3 contains 17 residues. CDR3 sequence (DNA): TGTGCCAGCAGCAAACGGCGAGGAAGGGGGTGGGGGACTGAAGCTTTCTTT. Encoded protein: CASSKRRGRGWGTEAFF.

The J gene is TRBJ1-1, the V gene TRBV19; possible D gene TRBD1, 5 bases. Trimming took off 3 bases at V and 0 bases at J, with 11 bases between the two ends. Germline assignment: CDR1 LNHDA and CDR2 SQIVND (reference sequence). The CDR3 contains 15 residues. This CDR3 reads CASSMMEGMNTEAFF. The CDR3 region has the DNA TGTGCCAGTAGTATGATGGAGGGGATGAACACTGAAGCTTTCTTT. The full variable domain, with the rest looked up from reference TRBV19 and TRBJ1-1, is DGGITQSPKYLFRKEGQNVTLSCEQNLNHDAMYWYRQDPGQGLRLIYYSQIVNDFQKGDIAEGYSVSREKKESFPLTVTSAQKNPTAFYLCASSMMEGMNTEAFFGQGTRLTVV.

This clone was observed once. V gene TRBV6-6 combines with J gene TRBJ2-1; D remains unclear. CDR3 size: 13 residues. Deletions cut 6 bases from V and 8 bases from J, with 14 bases between. Germline CDR1 and CDR2: MNHNY and SVGAGI (reference sequence). The CDR3 sequence is CASSLSSFDEQFF. CDR3 bases: TGTGCCAGCAGCCTTAGCAGTTTCGATGAGCAGTTCTTC.

The genes are TRBV2 and TRBJ2-5, with 7 nucleotides matching TRBD2. The CDR3 has 12 amino acids. Germline V CDR1 and CDR2: SNHLY, FYNNEI. J lost 5 bases, V lost 8 bases, and 5 bases had no gene match. This CDR3 reads CASGRVTETQYF. CDR3 sequence (DNA): TGTGCCAGCGGGAGGGTGACGGAGACCCAGTACTTC.

The chain combines TRBV6-6 with TRBJ2-2; D gene uncertain. The germline V gene encodes CDR1 MNHNY and CDR2 SVGAGI (reference sequence). CDR3 length: 16 residues. Deletions cut 4 bases from V and 2 bases from J, with 14 bases between. CDR3 protein: CASSSMTRINTGELFF. The DNA of the CDR3 is TGTGCCAGCAGTTCAATGACAAGGATTAACACCGGGGAGCTGTTTTTT.

The V call is TRBV9, the J call TRBJ1-1; D unresolved. The CDR3 is made up of 14 amino acids. The V gene's germline CDR1 is SGDLS and CDR2 YYNGEE. V lost 0 bases and J lost 1, with 7 bases in between. The CDR3: CASSVVGANTEAFF. The CDR3 DNA sequence: TGTGCCAGCAGCGTAGTAGGAGCGAACACTGAAGCTTTCTTT.

The chain joins TRBV11-2 to TRBJ2-5; 9 nucleotides align to TRBD1. Germline-derived CDR1 and CDR2 are SGHAT and FQNNGV. The CDR3 contains 13 residues. With 5 bases clipped from V and 3 bases from J, the junction kept 1 base outside the gene matches. The CDR3 DNA reads TGTGCCAGCAGCCGGGACAGGGAAGAGACCCAGTACTTC. Translation gives CASSRDREETQYF.

This clone was seen only a few times. The gene calls are TRBV3-1 (or the pseudogene TRBV3-2) and TRBJ1-2; D gene uncertain. The CDR3 consists of 12 residues. Germline V gene data show CDR1 as LGHDT and CDR2 as YNNKEL (reference sequence). V lost 4 bases, J lost 12 bases, and 15 bases lay in between. The CDR3 spells CASSPGGVRNTF. The CDR3 bases are TGTGCCAGCAGCCCGGGCGGGGTTCGAAACACCTTC.

This chain joins TRBV11-3 and TRBJ1-1; TRBD1 is a possible D gene (6 bases). Germline V gene data show CDR1 as SGHNT and CDR2 as YENEEA. V lost 3 bases and J lost 1, with 9 bases in between. The CDR3 totals 14 residues. CDR3 amino acids: CASSLDSSNTEAFF. CDR3 in DNA: TGTGCCAGCAGCTTGGACAGTTCGAACACTGAAGCTTTCTTT.

V usage is TRBV29-1 and J usage is TRBJ2-7, with 7 bases lining up with TRBD1. Germline CDR1 reads SQVTM; CDR2 reads ANQGSEA. The CDR3 runs 12 residues. V gave up 5 bases and J gave up 2 bases; unmatched junction bases: 3. CDR3 region: CSVKQGPYEQYF. The CDR3 nucleotides are TGCAGCGTTAAACAGGGGCCCTACGAGCAGTACTTC.

The chain is built from TRBV3-1 (or the pseudogene TRBV3-2) and TRBJ2-2, with D uncertain. Looked up from germline, CDR1 is LGHDT and CDR2 is YNNKEL (reference sequence). This CDR3 region has 13 residues. Trimming took off 1 base at V and 7 bases at J, with 7 bases between the two ends. The CDR3 loop is CASSQVRGGELFF. The DNA of the CDR3 is TGTGCCAGCAGCCAAGTGAGAGGCGGGGAGCTGTTTTTT.

This sequence joins TRBV10-1 and TRBJ1-4; 7 nucleotides align to TRBD1. The CDR3 spans 18 residues. The trim removed 4 bases at V and 3 bases at J, leaving 14 bases unmatched. Germline loops: CDR1 WNHNN, CDR2 SYGVQD (reference sequence). CDR3 DNA sequence: TGCGCCAGCAGTGTACAGGGGTTTGACCCGTCTCCTAATGAAAAACTGTTTTTT. It translates to CASSVQGFDPSPNEKLFF.

This chain links TRBV7-2 with TRBJ2-2, with 11 bases fitting TRBD2. CDR3 length equals 16 residues. Germline V CDR1 and CDR2: SGHTA, FQGNSA. V dropped 2 bases and J dropped 4; count of bases not matched to a gene: 3. CDR3 protein: CASSLKLAGVTGELFF. CDR3 bases: TGTGCCAGCAGCTTAAAACTAGCGGGGGTCACCGGGGAGCTGTTTTTT.

The CDR3 nucleotides are TGTGCCAGTAGTATACGTGGCATGAGCAATCAGCCCCAGCATTTT. It yields the protein CASSIRGMSNQPQHF. The chain joins TRBV19 to TRBJ1-5; D unclear. Germline CDR1 LNHDA, CDR2 SQIVND (reference sequence). The CDR3 loop spans 15 amino acids. Trimming shortened V by 2 bases and J by 1 base, and 9 bases separated the two germline ends.

The chain joins TRBV19 to TRBJ1-2; 7 bases line up with TRBD1. The CDR3 is made up of 11 amino acids. Germline CDR1 LNHDA, CDR2 SQIVND (reference sequence). With 7 bases clipped from V and 10 bases from J, the junction kept 6 bases outside the gene matches. Written as DNA, the CDR3 is TGTGCCAGTACCGGGACAGCCTTCTACACCTTC. It translates to CASTGTAFYTF.

This rearrangement joins TRBV6-1 to TRBJ2-2; 9 positions match TRBD2. The CDR3 loop spans 17 amino acids. Trimming took 3 bases from V and 1 from J; bases not matched to a gene: 6. The germline CDR1 and CDR2 sequences are MNHNS and SASEGT. The CDR3 DNA is TGTGCCAGCAGTGACTGGCGGGGGGGCGAGAACACCGGGGAGCTGTTTTTT. Amino acid sequence: CASSDWRGGENTGELFF.

The V gene is TRBV24-1, the J gene TRBJ1-5; TRBD1 might be the D (5 bases). V dropped 10 bases and J dropped 9 bases, with 21 bases sitting between them. The CDR3 loop spans 14 amino acids. Germline values: CDR1 KGHDR, CDR2 SFDVKD. The DNA for the CDR3 is TGTGCCACGATGCCCGACGGGGGAATTGGGCCCCAGCATTTT. Translated: CATMPDGGIGPQHF.

This chain uses TRBV14 with TRBJ2-2, with 7 bases aligning to TRBD1. Germline V gene data show CDR1 as SGHDN and CDR2 as FVKESK. There are 19 residues in the CDR3. Losses at the gene ends were 4 bases for V and 1 base for J; bases not matched to a gene: 15. CDR3 in DNA: TGTGCCAGCAGCCCCAGTATGGGACAAAGGGGGCAGAACACCGGGGAGCTGTTTTTT. Residues: CASSPSMGQRGQNTGELFF.

The genes are TRBV11-3 and TRBJ2-1; D call uncertain. Trimming pared 3 bases from V and 7 bases from J, leaving 13 bases between. Germline lookup yields CDR1 SGHNT and CDR2 YENEEA. CDR3 length: 14 residues. CDR3 coding DNA: TGTGCCAGCAGCTTCGGTAGAGAAAAGAATGAGCAGTTCTTC. Protein: CASSFGREKNEQFF.

The chain uses TRBV12-3 or TRBV12-4 and TRBJ2-7, with TRBD1 as a possible D gene (6 bases). The V gene lost 1 base and the J gene lost 9 bases, with 7 bases spanning the gap. CDR3 length equals 11 residues. The CDR3 DNA follows: TGTGCCAGCAGTTTAGGAGGGGGGCAGTACTTC. It yields the protein CASSLGGGQYF.

The chain links TRBV27 to TRBJ1-1; D remains ambiguous. Trimming shortened V by 2 bases and J by 5 bases, and 12 bases separated the two germline ends. The CDR3 contains 14 residues. The germline CDR1 and CDR2 sequences are MNHEY and SMNVEV (reference sequence). The CDR3 sequence: CASSLVIGGTEAFF. CDR3 nucleotide sequence: TGTGCCAGCAGTTTAGTGATCGGAGGGACTGAAGCTTTCTTT.

The chain has TRBV3-1 (or the pseudogene TRBV3-2) and TRBJ2-3; the D gene is possibly TRBD1 (6 bases). Trimming took off 1 base at V and 1 base at J, with 18 bases between the two ends. Germline CDR1 reads LGHDT; CDR2 reads YNNKEL (reference sequence). This CDR3 contains 18 residues. CDR3 DNA: TGTGCCAGCAGCCAAGTAGAAGGCCGCGCAGGGGGCACAGATACGCAGTATTTT. The encoded protein is CASSQVEGRAGGTDTQYF.

The chain couples TRBV6-2 or TRBV6-3 to TRBJ1-5; 7 bases map to TRBD1. Trimming removed 2 bases from V and 5 bases from J; junction bases left unmatched: 3. Looked up from germline, CDR1 is MNHEY and CDR2 is SVGEGT. There are 14 residues in the CDR3. The CDR3 coding sequence is TGTGCCAGCAGTTACGAAGGGGGCTATCAGCCCCAGCATTTT. It yields the protein CASSYEGGYQPQHF.

This chain joins TRBV5-4 and TRBJ2-5, with TRBD1 as a possible D gene (5 bases). The CDR3 sequence is 14 residues long. Germline CDR1 and CDR2: SGHNT and YYREEE (reference sequence). With 4 bases removed from V and 2 bases from J, the gap between germline ends came to 12 bases. CDR3 amino acids: CASSLGQNQETQYF. The CDR3 DNA reads TGTGCCAGCAGCCTAGGACAAAATCAAGAGACCCAGTACTTC.

The V call is TRBV9, the J call TRBJ1-1, with a possible D match to TRBD1 (6 bases). The CDR3 contains 16 residues. The germline CDR1 and CDR2 sequences are SGDLS and YYNGEE. Trimming took off 0 bases at V and 1 base at J, with 13 bases between the two ends. CDR3 amino acids: CASSVGLRGQNTEAFF. CDR3 DNA: TGTGCCAGCAGCGTAGGGCTCAGGGGTCAGAACACTGAAGCTTTCTTT.